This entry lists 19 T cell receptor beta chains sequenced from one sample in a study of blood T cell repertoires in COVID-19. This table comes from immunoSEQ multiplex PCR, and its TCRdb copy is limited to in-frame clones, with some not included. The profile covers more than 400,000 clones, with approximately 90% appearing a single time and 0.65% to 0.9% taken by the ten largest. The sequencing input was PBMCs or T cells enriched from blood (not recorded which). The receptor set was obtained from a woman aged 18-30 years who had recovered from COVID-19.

CDR3 nucleotide sequence: TGTGCCACCGGACAGGGTGCTAACTATGGCTACACCTTC. As protein: CATGQGANYGYTF. The chain couples TRBV27 to TRBJ1-2; 8 bases align to TRBD1. The J segment lost 0 bases and the V segment lost 10 bases, leaving 4 bases of the junction unmatched. This CDR3 has 13 residues. CDR1 and CDR2 (germline): MNHEY, SMNVEV (reference sequence).

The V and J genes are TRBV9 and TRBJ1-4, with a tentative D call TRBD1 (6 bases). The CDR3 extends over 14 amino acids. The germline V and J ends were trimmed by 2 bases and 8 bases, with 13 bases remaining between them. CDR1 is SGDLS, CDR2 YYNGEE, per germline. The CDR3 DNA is TGTGCCAGCAGCGTCCCAGGGGCCGCCGAAAAACTGTTTTTT. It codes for CASSVPGAAEKLFF.

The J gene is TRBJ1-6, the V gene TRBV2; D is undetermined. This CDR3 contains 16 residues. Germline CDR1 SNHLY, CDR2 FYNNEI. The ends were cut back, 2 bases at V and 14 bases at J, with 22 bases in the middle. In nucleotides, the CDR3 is TGTGCCAGCAGTGAACAACCGGGATCCGGAGGTAGATCCCTCCACTTT. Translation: CASSEQPGSGGRSLHF. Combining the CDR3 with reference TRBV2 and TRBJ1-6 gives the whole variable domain EPEVTQTPSHQVTQMGQEVILRCVPISNHLYFYWYRQILGQKVEFLVSFYNNEISEKSEIFDDQFSVERPDGSNFTLKIRSTKLEDSAMYFCASSEQPGSGGRSLHFGNGTRLTVT.

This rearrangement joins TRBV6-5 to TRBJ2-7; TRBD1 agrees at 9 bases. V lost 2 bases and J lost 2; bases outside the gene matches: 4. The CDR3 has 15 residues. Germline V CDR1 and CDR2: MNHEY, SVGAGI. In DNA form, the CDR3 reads TGTGCCAGCAGTTACGCGGGACAGGGAACCTACGAGCAGTACTTC. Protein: CASSYAGQGTYEQYF.

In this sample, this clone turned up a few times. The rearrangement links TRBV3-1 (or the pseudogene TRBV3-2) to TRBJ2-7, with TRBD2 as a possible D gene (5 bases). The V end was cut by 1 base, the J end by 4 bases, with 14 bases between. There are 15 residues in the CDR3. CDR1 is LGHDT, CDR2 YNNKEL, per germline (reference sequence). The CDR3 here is CASSQGRAAVYEQYF. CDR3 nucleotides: TGTGCCAGCAGCCAAGGGCGAGCGGCCGTTTACGAGCAGTACTTC.

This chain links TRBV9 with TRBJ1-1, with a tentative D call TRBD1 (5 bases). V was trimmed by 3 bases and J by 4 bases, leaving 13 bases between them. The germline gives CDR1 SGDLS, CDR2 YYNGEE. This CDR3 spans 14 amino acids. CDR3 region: CASSDLTASTEAFF. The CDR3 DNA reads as TGTGCCAGCAGCGACCTGACAGCATCCACTGAAGCTTTCTTT. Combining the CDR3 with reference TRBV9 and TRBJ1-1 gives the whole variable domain DSGVTQTPKHLITATGQRVTLRCSPRSGDLSVYWYQQSLDQGLQFLIQYYNGEERAKGNILERFSAQQFPDLHSELNLSSLELGDSALYFCASSDLTASTEAFFGQGTRLTVV.

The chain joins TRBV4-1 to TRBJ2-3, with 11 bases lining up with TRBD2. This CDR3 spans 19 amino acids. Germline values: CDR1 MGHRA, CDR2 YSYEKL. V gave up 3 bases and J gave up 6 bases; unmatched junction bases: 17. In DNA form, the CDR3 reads TGCGCCAGCAGCCATCCCTCTCTTCTAGCGGGGGGCCCCCGGGATACGCAGTATTTT. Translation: CASSHPSLLAGGPRDTQYF.

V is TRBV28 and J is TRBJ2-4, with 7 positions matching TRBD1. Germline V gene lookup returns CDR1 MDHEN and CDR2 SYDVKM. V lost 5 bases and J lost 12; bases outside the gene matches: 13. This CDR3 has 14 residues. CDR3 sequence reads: CASSGHDRAISQYF. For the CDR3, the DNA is TGTGCCAGCAGTGGTCATGACAGGGCTATTTCTCAGTACTTC.

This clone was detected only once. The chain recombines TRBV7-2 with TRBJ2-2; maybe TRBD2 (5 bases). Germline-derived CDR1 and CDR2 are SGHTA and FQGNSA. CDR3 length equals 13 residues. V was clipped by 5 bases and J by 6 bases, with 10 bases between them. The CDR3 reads CASSLGVSGELFF. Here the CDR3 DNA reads TGTGCCAGCAGCCTCGGGGTGTCCGGGGAGCTGTTTTTT.

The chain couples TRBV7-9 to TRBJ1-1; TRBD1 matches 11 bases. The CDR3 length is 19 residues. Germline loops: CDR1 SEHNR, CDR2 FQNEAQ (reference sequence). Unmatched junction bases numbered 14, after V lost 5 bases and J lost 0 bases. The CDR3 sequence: CASSRTGGAGRSLNTEAFF. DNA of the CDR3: TGTGCCAGCAGCCGGACAGGGGGCGCAGGCCGTTCCTTGAACACTGAAGCTTTCTTT.

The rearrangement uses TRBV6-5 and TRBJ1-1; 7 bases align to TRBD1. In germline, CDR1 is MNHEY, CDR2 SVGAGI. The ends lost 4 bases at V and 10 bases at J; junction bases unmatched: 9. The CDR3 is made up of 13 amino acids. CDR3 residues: CASSSPGTALAFF. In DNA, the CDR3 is TGTGCCAGCAGTTCTCCTGGGACAGCCCTAGCTTTCTTT.

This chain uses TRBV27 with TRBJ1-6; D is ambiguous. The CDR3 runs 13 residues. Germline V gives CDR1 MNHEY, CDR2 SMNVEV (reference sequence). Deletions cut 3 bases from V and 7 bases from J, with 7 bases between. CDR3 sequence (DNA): TGTGCCAGCAGTTTCGAGCCGAATTCACCCCTCCACTTT. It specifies CASSFEPNSPLHF.

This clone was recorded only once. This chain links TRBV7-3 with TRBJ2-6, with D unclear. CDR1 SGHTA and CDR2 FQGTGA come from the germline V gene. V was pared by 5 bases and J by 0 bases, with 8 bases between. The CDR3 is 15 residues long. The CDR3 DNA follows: TGTGCCAGCAGCCCCGTAGTCTCTGGGGCCAACGTCCTGACTTTC. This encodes CASSPVVSGANVLTF.

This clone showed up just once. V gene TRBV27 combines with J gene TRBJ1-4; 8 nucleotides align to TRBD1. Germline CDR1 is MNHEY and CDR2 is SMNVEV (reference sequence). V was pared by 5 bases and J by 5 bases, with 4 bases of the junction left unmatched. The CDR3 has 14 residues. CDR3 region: CASSPTGGNEKLFF. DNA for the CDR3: TGTGCCAGCAGTCCCACAGGGGGGAATGAAAAACTGTTTTTT.

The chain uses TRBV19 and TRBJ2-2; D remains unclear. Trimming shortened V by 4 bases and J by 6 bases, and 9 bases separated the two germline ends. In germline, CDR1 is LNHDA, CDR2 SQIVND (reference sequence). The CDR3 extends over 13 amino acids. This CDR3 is CASSTQRAGELFF. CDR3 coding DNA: TGTGCCAGTAGTACCCAACGGGCCGGGGAGCTGTTTTTT.

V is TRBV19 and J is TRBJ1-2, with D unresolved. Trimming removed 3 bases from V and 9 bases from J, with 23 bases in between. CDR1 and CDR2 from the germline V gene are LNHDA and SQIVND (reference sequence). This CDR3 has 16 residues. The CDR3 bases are TGTGCCAGTAGTATTCAAAAATCGGGAGGAGTAGAGAGCTACACCTTC. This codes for CASSIQKSGGVESYTF.

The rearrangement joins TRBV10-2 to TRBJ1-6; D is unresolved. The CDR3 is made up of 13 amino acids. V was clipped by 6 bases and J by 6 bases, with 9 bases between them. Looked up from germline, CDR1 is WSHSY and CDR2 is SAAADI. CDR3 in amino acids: CASRMTPNSPLHF. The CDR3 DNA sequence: TGCGCCAGCAGAATGACTCCTAATTCACCCCTCCACTTT.

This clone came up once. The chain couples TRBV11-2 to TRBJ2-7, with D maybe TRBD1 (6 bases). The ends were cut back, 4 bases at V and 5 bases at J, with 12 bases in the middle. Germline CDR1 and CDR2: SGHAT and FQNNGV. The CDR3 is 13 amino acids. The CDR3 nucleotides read TGTGCCAGCAGCTACGGGACAATCGACGAGCAGTACTTC. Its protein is CASSYGTIDEQYF.

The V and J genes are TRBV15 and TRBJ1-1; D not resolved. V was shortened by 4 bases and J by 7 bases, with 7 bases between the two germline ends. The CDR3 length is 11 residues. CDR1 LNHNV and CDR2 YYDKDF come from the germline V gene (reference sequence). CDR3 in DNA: TGTGCCACCAGCATTACGGTTGAAGCTTTCTTT. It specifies CATSITVEAFF.